The 30 T cell receptor beta chains listed next were all sequenced from one sample in a study of shared clonotypes between healthy human individuals. The method was immunoSEQ multiplex PCR; TCRdb's version includes in-frame clones alone and lacks a portion of them. The sample records about half a million clones, 65% to 85% being singletons. Sequencing was performed on PBMCs. These receptors were obtained from a woman aged 40 to 50 in good health. Some clones in this sample may be carry-over from other donors' samples.

To note about this clone: It is likely a read error: a sequence one base away is far more abundant. Additional DNA sequences in this sample encode the identical CDR3. CDR3 residues: CASSPAGGSGYEQYF. CDR3 nucleotide sequence: TGTGCCAGCAGCCCAGCAGGAGGCAGCGGTTACGAGCAGTACTTC. V and J are TRBV27 and TRBJ2-7; tentative D call: TRBD2 (5 bases). CDR3 size: 15 residues. Germline values: CDR1 MNHEY, CDR2 SMNVEV (reference sequence). V was cut by 6 bases and J by 4 bases, with 19 bases left in between.

This rearrangement joins TRBV5-5 to TRBJ2-5; the D gene is possibly TRBD1 (7 bases). Trimming took off 4 bases at V and 11 bases at J, with 21 bases between the two ends. The CDR3 runs to 14 residues. Germline V CDR1 and CDR2: SGHKS, YYEKEE (reference sequence). The CDR3 sequence is CASSPRQGSREQYF. In DNA, the CDR3 is TGTGCCAGCAGCCCACGACAGGGCTCTCGGGAGCAGTACTTC.

The chain recombines TRBV6-6 with TRBJ2-7; either TRBD1 or TRBD2 may fit D (5 bases each). The CDR3 length is 14 residues. The V and J ends lost 6 bases and 2 bases respectively, with 14 bases between them. In germline, CDR1 is MNHNY, CDR2 SVGAGI (reference sequence). This CDR3 is CASRRLEGTYEQYF. CDR3 DNA sequence: TGTGCCAGCAGGCGTCTTGAGGGGACCTACGAGCAGTACTTC.

Worth noting for this clone: A far larger clone is a single base away, which makes a read error likely. The same CDR3 also results from other DNA sequences found in this sample. V gene TRBV2 combines with J gene TRBJ2-1; the match to TRBD2 covers 8 bases. Germline CDR1 is SNHLY and CDR2 is FYNNEI. The CDR3 is 12 amino acids. Trimming removed 5 bases from V and 10 bases from J; junction bases left unmatched: 4. CDR3 in DNA: TGTGCCAGCAGTTCGTTAGCGGGAGAGCAGTTCTTC. Its translation: CASSSLAGEQFF.

To note about this clone: The identical CDR3 is also encoded by other nucleotide sequences in the sample. V and J are TRBV11-2 and TRBJ2-1; D perhaps matches TRBD2 (7 bases). Deletions cut 1 base from V and 4 bases from J, with 11 bases between. The V gene's germline CDR1 is SGHAT and CDR2 FQNNGV. The CDR3 contains 15 residues. The CDR3 region has the DNA TGTGCCAGCAGCTTAGTAGGGGGAGGGTACAATGAGCAGTTCTTC. This translates into CASSLVGGGYNEQFF.

The chain couples TRBV7-2 to TRBJ1-3; D remains ambiguous. CDR1 and CDR2 from the germline V gene are SGHTA and FQGNSA. Trimming cost V 1 base and J 5 bases, with 12 bases left between them. This CDR3 comprises 15 residues. CDR3 sequence (DNA): TGTGCCAGCAGCTTAGATCTCGGCCCGAGAAACACCATATATTTT. It specifies CASSLDLGPRNTIYF.

This clone came up a few times. With a much larger clone just one base away, this may be a read error. This specimen includes other DNA sequences encoding the same CDR3. The chain uses TRBV19 and TRBJ2-1; maybe TRBD2 (5 bases). Germline CDR1 and CDR2: LNHDA and SQIVND (reference sequence). V lost 7 bases and J lost 4, with 20 bases in between. The CDR3 is 16 residues long. CDR3 bases: TGTGCCAGTACCCCAAGGCTAGCAGCACCTTACAATGAGCAGTTCTTC. Encoded protein: CASTPRLAAPYNEQFF. Looking up the rest from reference TRBV19 and TRBJ2-1 gives the full variable domain: DGGITQSPKYLFRKEGQNVTLSCEQNLNHDAMYWYRQDPGQGLRLIYYSQIVNDFQKGDIAEGYSVSREKKESFPLTVTSAQKNPTAFYLCASTPRLAAPYNEQFFGPGTRLTVL.

A word on this clone: A far larger clone is just one base off, so this is likely a read error. Within the sample, other DNA sequences also encode this same CDR3. The rearrangement links TRBV30 to TRBJ2-5; D is undetermined. The CDR3 contains 12 residues. Germline V gene sequence: CDR1 GTSNPN, CDR2 SVGIG (reference sequence). Here the CDR3 DNA reads TGTGCCTGGAGTGTACAGCAAGAGACCCAATACTTC. This translates into CAWSVQQETQYF.

The chain joins TRBV6-5 to TRBJ2-1, with TRBD1 matching over 8 bases. The CDR3 is 16 amino acids. The junction had 5 bases not matched to a gene; V was cut back by 2 bases and J by 2 bases. Germline V gene sequence: CDR1 MNHEY, CDR2 SVGAGI. CDR3 DNA sequence: TGTGCCAGCAGTTACCGACGGACAGGGACCTACAATGAGCAGTTCTTC. Amino acids: CASSYRRTGTYNEQFF.

The chain links TRBV11-3 to TRBJ2-3; 12 nucleotides line up with TRBD2. The ends lost 2 bases at V and 2 bases at J; junction bases unmatched: 2. Germline-derived CDR1 and CDR2 are SGHNT and YENEEA. CDR3 length: 16 residues. CDR3 sequence: CASSLTSGRTTDTQYF. The CDR3 region has the DNA TGTGCCAGCAGCTTAACTAGCGGGAGGACCACAGATACGCAGTATTTT.

Remarks on this clone: A much larger clone is a single base away; this may be a read error. The rearrangement links TRBV9 to TRBJ1-2; no definite D call. Germline-derived CDR1 and CDR2 are SGDLS and YYNGEE. This CDR3 spans 15 amino acids. Here the CDR3 DNA reads TGTGCCAGCAGCGTAGCTGGGGTGCCTAACCATGGCTACACCTTC. This gives the protein CASSVAGVPNHGYTF.

This chain joins TRBV6-4 and TRBJ2-1; 9 bases fit TRBD2. The trim removed 4 bases at V and 3 bases at J, leaving 4 bases unmatched. The germline V gene encodes CDR1 MRHNA and CDR2 SNTAGT. This CDR3 is built from 15 residues. The CDR3 spells CASSVLAGDYNEQFF. The CDR3, as DNA: TGTGCCAGCAGTGTGTTAGCGGGAGACTACAATGAGCAGTTCTTC.

CDR3 in amino acids: CASSPRTSGAGYEQYF. The CDR3 coding sequence is TGTGCCAGCTCACCAAGGACTAGCGGGGCGGGCTACGAGCAGTACTTC. The V and J genes are TRBV18 and TRBJ2-7, with 12 bases aligning to TRBD2. Germline CDR1 reads KGHSH; CDR2 reads LQKENI. CDR3 size: 16 residues. J was trimmed by 3 bases and V by 2 bases; bases with no gene match: 5.

Points on this clone: One base separates it from a far larger clone, so it is likely a read error. The sample contains more than one DNA sequence encoding this CDR3. CDR3 in DNA: TGTGCCAGCAGCCTCCTGGTTAACACCGGGGAGCTGTTTTTT. Amino acids: CASSLLVNTGELFF. The chain recombines TRBV11-3 with TRBJ2-2; D uncertain. Trimming removed 5 bases at V and 2 bases at J, with 9 bases between. CDR1 and CDR2 (germline): SGHNT, YENEEA. The CDR3 loop spans 14 amino acids.

The count of this clone is one. The rearrangement links TRBV6-6 to TRBJ2-1, with no clear D. Germline lookup yields CDR1 MNHNY and CDR2 SVGAGI (reference sequence). This CDR3 comprises 14 residues. V dropped 5 bases and J dropped 4 bases, with 12 bases sitting between them. This chain's CDR3 is CASSPLGPYNEQFF. The CDR3 DNA is TGTGCCAGCAGTCCCTTGGGTCCGTACAATGAGCAGTTCTTC.

This clone qualifies as large (0.1 to 1%). Other DNA sequences in this sample translate to the same CDR3. The V call is TRBV5-6, the J call TRBJ1-1, with a weak D call TRBD1 (5 bases). This CDR3 region has 14 residues. V lost 4 bases, J lost 5 bases, and 15 bases lay in between. Germline V gene lookup returns CDR1 SGHDT and CDR2 YYEEEE. The CDR3 nucleotides read TGTGCCAGCAGCCCTCGAGGGGCTTGGACTGAAGCTTTCTTT. Translating gives CASSPRGAWTEAFF.

The genes are TRBV6-5 and TRBJ1-5, with 10 bases aligning to TRBD1. Germline CDR1 MNHEY, CDR2 SVGAGI. V lost 5 bases and J lost 4; bases outside the gene matches: 5. The CDR3 loop spans 15 amino acids. CDR3 sequence (DNA): TGTGCCAGCAGTCCCAGGACAGGGGGAAATCAGCCCCAGCATTTT. Its protein product is CASSPRTGGNQPQHF.

The chain has TRBV27 and TRBJ1-1; D not resolved. Deletions cut 2 bases from V and 9 bases from J, with 19 bases between. The CDR3 length is 15 residues. Germline values: CDR1 MNHEY, CDR2 SMNVEV (reference sequence). CDR3 loop: CASSLQSAGAKKAFF. The DNA of the CDR3 is TGTGCCAGCAGTTTACAATCGGCAGGCGCTAAGAAAGCTTTCTTT.

Note on this clone: A far larger clone is just one base off, so this is likely a read error. The same CDR3 also results from other DNA sequences found in this sample. CDR3 protein: CASSPRLAGVHEQFF. The DNA of the CDR3 is TGTGCTAGTAGCCCAAGGCTAGCGGGAGTCCATGAGCAGTTCTTC. This chain uses TRBV19 with TRBJ2-1, with 10 bases that match TRBD2. Germline CDR1 reads LNHDA; CDR2 reads SQIVND (reference sequence). The CDR3 sequence is 15 residues long.

This clone has a single count. This may arise from a read error, as a much more abundant clone is one base away. The rearrangement links TRBV6-6 to TRBJ2-7; 9 bases fit TRBD1. Losses at the gene ends were 6 bases for V and 3 bases for J; bases not matched to a gene: 3. This CDR3 region has 13 residues. CDR1 is MNHNY, CDR2 SVGAGI, per germline (reference sequence). Written as DNA, the CDR3 is TGTGCCAGCAGCCTGGGACAGGGCTACGAGCAGTACTTC. The encoded protein is CASSLGQGYEQYF.

The V call is TRBV5-1, the J call TRBJ2-2; D is uncertain. The CDR3 is made up of 13 amino acids. Germline V gene lookup returns CDR1 SGHRS and CDR2 YFSETQ. Trimming took 4 bases from V and 7 from J, leaving 11 bases between them. The CDR3 loop reads CASSPIFGGELFF. DNA of the CDR3: TGCGCCAGCAGCCCTATTTTCGGCGGGGAGCTGTTTTTT.

The V and J genes are TRBV7-2 and TRBJ2-7; unclear D gene. CDR3 size: 14 residues. Deletions cut 4 bases from V and 2 bases from J, with 12 bases between. Germline CDR1 and CDR2: SGHTA and FQGNSA. The chain's CDR3 is CASSSPDFPYEQYF. The CDR3 DNA sequence: TGTGCCAGCAGCTCGCCCGATTTCCCCTACGAGCAGTACTTC.

V gene TRBV6-6 combines with J gene TRBJ2-7; TRBD2 agrees at 11 bases. Germline CDR1 reads MNHNY; CDR2 reads SVGAGI (reference sequence). The CDR3 extends over 16 amino acids. With V trimmed by 7 bases and J by 5 bases, 13 bases remained unmatched. The CDR3 DNA sequence: TGTGCCAGCATGGGTGGACCTAGCGGGAGGTACAACGAGCAGTACTTC. It specifies CASMGGPSGRYNEQYF.

As regards this clone: A far larger clone is one nucleotide away, so this likely arose from a read error. The rearrangement uses TRBV5-4 and TRBJ2-2, with 10 bases aligning to TRBD1. Germline CDR1 and CDR2: SGHNT and YYREEE (reference sequence). The CDR3 runs to 16 residues. CDR3 bases: TGTGCCAGCAGTCCAGCGGACAGGGGGTACACCGGGGAGCCGTTTTTT. Protein sequence: CASSPADRGYTGEPFF.

The chain carries TRBV13 and TRBJ1-3; D is possibly TRBD1 (6 bases). CDR1 and CDR2 from the germline V gene are PRHDT and FYEKMQ (reference sequence). This CDR3 spans 17 amino acids. Trimming removed 6 bases from V and 0 bases from J, with 18 bases in between. The CDR3 protein is CASRQRGGLSSGNTIYF. CDR3 bases: TGTGCCAGCAGACAGAGGGGGGGCCTTTCCTCTGGAAACACCATATATTTT.

The V and J genes are TRBV15 and TRBJ2-5; D possibly uses TRBD1 or TRBD2 (5 bases each). CDR3 size: 14 residues. Germline CDR1 is LNHNV and CDR2 is YYDKDF (reference sequence). V gave up 0 bases and J gave up 5 bases, with 10 bases separating them. For the CDR3, the DNA is TGTGCCACCAGCAGAGACCTGGGGGATGAGACCCAGTACTTC. This translates into CATSRDLGDETQYF.

Notes on this clone: Other DNA variants within this sample encode the same CDR3. This sequence joins TRBV28 and TRBJ2-1; 10 bases agree with TRBD2. Germline assignment: CDR1 MDHEN and CDR2 SYDVKM. The CDR3 has 16 residues. Trimming cost V 6 bases and J 0 bases; bases outside gene matches: 5. Written as DNA, the CDR3 is TGTGCCAGCAGCCCTAGCGGGGGAAGCTCCTACAATGAGCAGTTCTTC. Protein product: CASSPSGGSSYNEQFF. Full variable domain (remainder filled in from reference TRBV28 and TRBJ2-1): DVKVTQSSRYLVKRTGEKVFLECVQDMDHENMFWYRQDPGLGLRLIYFSYDVKMKEKGDIPEGYSVSREKKERFSLILESASTNQTSMYLCASSPSGGSSYNEQFFGPGTRLTVL.

This rearrangement joins TRBV7-2 to TRBJ1-1; D is possibly TRBD1 (6 bases). The CDR3 sequence is 14 residues long. The germline V gene encodes CDR1 SGHTA and CDR2 FQGNSA. Trimming shortened V by 4 bases and J by 1 base, and 10 bases separated the two germline ends. The CDR3 spells CASSSPGQNTEAFF. DNA of the CDR3: TGTGCCAGCAGCTCGCCGGGACAGAACACTGAAGCTTTCTTT.

This clone came up once. V is TRBV7-2 and J is TRBJ2-3; 12 nucleotides line up with TRBD2. CDR1 is SGHTA, CDR2 FQGNSA, per germline. The CDR3 loop spans 17 amino acids. With 5 bases clipped from V and 4 bases from J, the junction kept 10 bases outside the gene matches. The CDR3 sequence is CASSPHRASGRADTQYF. CDR3 sequence (DNA): TGTGCCAGCAGCCCGCACCGCGCTAGCGGGAGGGCAGATACGCAGTATTTT.

In regard to this clone: A far larger clone differs by one base, so this is likely a read error. This specimen includes other DNA sequences encoding the same CDR3. V is TRBV4-2 and J is TRBJ2-5; 7 nucleotides align to TRBD2. Looked up from germline, CDR1 is LGHNA and CDR2 is YNFKEQ. This CDR3 contains 17 residues. Here the CDR3 reads CASSQEAGVGRDETQYF. The CDR3 nucleotides read TGTGCCAGTAGCCAAGAGGCGGGGGTAGGGCGGGACGAGACCCAGTACTTC.